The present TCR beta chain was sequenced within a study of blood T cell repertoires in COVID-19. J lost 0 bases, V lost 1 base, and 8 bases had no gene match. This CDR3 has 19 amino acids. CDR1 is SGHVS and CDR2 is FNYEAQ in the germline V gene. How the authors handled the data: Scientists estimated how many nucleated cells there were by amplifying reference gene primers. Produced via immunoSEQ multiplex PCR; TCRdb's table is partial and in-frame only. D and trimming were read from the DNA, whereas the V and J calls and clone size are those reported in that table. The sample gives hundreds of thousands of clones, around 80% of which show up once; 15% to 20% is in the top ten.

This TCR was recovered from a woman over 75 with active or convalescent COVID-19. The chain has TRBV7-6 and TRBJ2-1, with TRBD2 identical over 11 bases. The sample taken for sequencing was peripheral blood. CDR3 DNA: TGTGCCAGCAGCTTAGGACTAGCGGGACACCGGAGCTCCTACAATGAGCAGTTCTTC. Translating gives CASSLGLAGHRSSYNEQFF.